Listed here are 14 T cell receptor beta chains from one sample, sequenced in a study of T cell repertoires in cytomegalovirus infection. Their target antigens are unknown. TCRdb re-called the reads with MiXCR, one entry per CDR3 protein. The repertoire has 40,000 to 55,000 distinct CDR3 sequences, 20% to 25% of them found once; the top ten carry 70% to 90%. The source material was CD8+ T cells from cultured PBMCs, sampled from culture after CMV antigen stimulation. The origin of the receptors is a human donor in good health (CMV status not recorded). Some clones in this sample may be carry-over from other donors' samples.

This clonotype was found a few times. This chain joins TRBV7-8 and TRBJ2-1; 7 bases fit TRBD2. V shed 4 bases and J 7 bases; nucleotides not matched to a gene: 1. The CDR3 is made up of 12 amino acids. Germline CDR1 is SGHVS and CDR2 is FQNEAQ. Written as DNA, the CDR3 is TGTGCCAGCAGCTGGGGGGGTAATGAGCAGTTCTTC. Protein: CASSWGGNEQFF.

The V call is TRBV20-1, the J call TRBJ1-1, with D maybe TRBD1 (5 bases). Germline V lookup: CDR1 DFQATT, CDR2 SNEGSKA (reference sequence). The CDR3 loop spans 13 amino acids. Trimming stripped 2 bases from V and 4 bases from J, with 11 bases between. CDR3 coding DNA: TGCAGTGCTAGAATTGGGGGAGGCACTGAAGCTTTCTTT. The encoded protein is CSARIGGGTEAFF.

This rearrangement joins TRBV19 to TRBJ2-1; 9 nucleotides agree with TRBD1. Germline CDR1 and CDR2: LNHDA and SQIVND (reference sequence). The ends lost 6 bases at V and 6 bases at J; junction bases unmatched: 0. This CDR3 comprises 12 residues. The CDR3: CASRQGANEQFF. The CDR3 nucleotides read TGTGCCAGTAGACAGGGGGCCAATGAGCAGTTCTTC.

There are many counts of this clonotype. The rearrangement uses TRBV7-8 and TRBJ2-7, with 9 bases fitting TRBD1. Germline V gene lookup returns CDR1 SGHVS and CDR2 FQNEAQ. The CDR3 is made up of 14 amino acids. J gave up 2 bases and V 5 bases, and 4 bases lay outside the gene matches. In DNA, the CDR3 is TGTGCCAGCAGCCAAGACAGGGGGGCCTACGAGCAGTACTTC. It encodes CASSQDRGAYEQYF.

The rearrangement uses TRBV6-2 or TRBV6-3 and TRBJ2-7; D not certain. Germline V gene sequence: CDR1 MNHEY, CDR2 SVGEGT. The CDR3 covers 12 residues. V was clipped by 8 bases and J by 0 bases, with 8 bases between them. The CDR3 nucleotides read TGTGCCAGCCGGCTGGGCTCCTACGAGCAGTACTTC. Its protein product is CASRLGSYEQYF.

This clonotype was recorded only once. The genes are TRBV6-5 and TRBJ1-2, with a possible D match to TRBD1 (5 bases). The CDR3 is made up of 14 amino acids. Germline loops: CDR1 MNHEY, CDR2 SVGAGI. The germline V and J ends were trimmed by 0 bases and 7 bases, with 12 bases remaining between them. The CDR3 region has the DNA TGTGCCAGCAGTTACTCAGGGGCGGCGGTTGGCTACACCTTC. Translating gives CASSYSGAAVGYTF.

The DNA of the CDR3 is TGTGCCAGCAGTTTAGCTTGGGGGGAGGGCCCCGATGAGCAGTTCTTC. Residues: CASSLAWGEGPDEQFF. The J gene is TRBJ2-1, the V gene TRBV12-3 or TRBV12-4; TRBD2 agrees at 7 bases. V lost 0 bases, J lost 8 bases, and 10 bases stayed unmatched. There are 16 residues in the CDR3.

The CDR3 bases are TGTGCCAGCAGCCAGGGACCTGGGGGCTCACCCCTCCACTTT. Encoded protein: CASSQGPGGSPLHF. V gene TRBV5-6 combines with J gene TRBJ1-6, with D perhaps TRBD1 (6 bases). V lost 4 bases and J lost 10, with 15 bases in between. Germline V CDR1 and CDR2: SGHDT, YYEEEE. This CDR3 is 14 amino acids long.

As to this clonotype: Sequence at one end of the junction differs from germline and may be a read error. V gene TRBV12-3 or TRBV12-4 combines with J gene TRBJ2-6; D might be TRBD1 or TRBD2, each matching 5 bases. CDR3 length: 12 residues. The CDR3 spells CPGRSGANVLTF. DNA for the CDR3: TGCCCGGGACGCTCTGGGGCCAACGTCCTGACTTTC.

This chain links TRBV11-2 with TRBJ1-6; D remains ambiguous. V lost 1 base, J lost 4 bases, and 5 bases lay in between. The V gene's germline CDR1 is SGHAT and CDR2 FQNNGV. The CDR3 loop spans 14 amino acids. CDR3 residues: CASSLVRYNSPLHF. The CDR3 DNA follows: TGTGCCAGCAGCTTAGTGCGGTATAATTCACCCCTCCACTTT.

The chain carries TRBV7-2 and TRBJ2-7, with 7 nucleotides matching TRBD2. With V trimmed by 5 bases and J by 4 bases, 8 bases remained unmatched. Per germline, CDR1 SGHTA and CDR2 FQGNSA. The CDR3 spans 14 residues. The CDR3 DNA is TGTGCCAGCAGCCTGGGGGGACTATCATACGAGCAGTACTTC. Its protein product is CASSLGGLSYEQYF.

The CDR3 protein is CASGVQGANNSPLHF. The DNA of the CDR3 is TGTGCCAGTGGGGTACAGGGGGCGAATAATTCACCCCTCCACTTT. This chain uses TRBV28 with TRBJ1-6; TRBD1 matches at 9 bases. V trimming: 9 bases; J trimming: 5 bases; junction bases outside the gene matches: 8. The CDR3 sequence is 15 residues long. Germline V gene lookup returns CDR1 MDHEN and CDR2 SYDVKM.

This clonotype came up a few times. The V gene is TRBV11-2, the J gene TRBJ2-7; 7 positions match TRBD1. CDR3 size: 15 residues. The ends lost 1 base at V and 0 bases at J; junction bases unmatched: 3. The germline V gene has CDR1 SGHAT and CDR2 FQNNGV. CDR3 amino acids: CASSLGRGISYEQYF. In DNA form, the CDR3 reads TGTGCCAGCAGCTTAGGCAGGGGGATCTCCTACGAGCAGTACTTC.

The rearrangement uses TRBV7-2 and TRBJ2-1; D gene uncertain. Trimming took 0 bases from V and 2 from J, leaving 17 bases between them. This CDR3 is built from 18 residues. Germline loops: CDR1 SGHTA, CDR2 FQGNSA. CDR3 bases: TGTGCCAGCAGCTTAGCGGGTGGGTCCTTACGACCCTACAATGAGCAGTTCTTC. Its protein is CASSLAGGSLRPYNEQFF. The variable domain in full, with the rest retrieved from reference TRBV7-2 and TRBJ2-1, is GAGVSQSPSNKVTEKGKDVELRCDPISGHTALYWYRQSLGQGLEFLIYFQGNSAPDKSGLPSDRFSAERTGGSVSTLTIQRTQQEDSAVYLCASSLAGGSLRPYNEQFFGPGTRLTVL.